The clone carrying this T cell receptor beta chain was recorded many times. The data are from a study of blood T cells in healthy people across ages. The germline V gene encodes CDR1 MDHEN and CDR2 SYDVKM. CDR3 length: 16 amino acids. Trimming at V came to 3 bases and at J to 6 bases, leaving 11 bases not matched to a gene. For the second PCR, which ran for 7 to 11 cycles, a sample-barcoded 5' primer and a J-beta primer mix were used. TCRdb recomputed calls from the 5' RACE reads with MiXCR, one row per CDR3 protein. The sample carries 710,000 or so distinct CDR3 sequences, 20% to 25% recorded once. V gene TRBV28 combines with J gene TRBJ2-3; 8 bases agree with TRBD1. Sequencing used blood. The TCR comes from a man in his 70s in good health. The CDR3 DNA follows: TGTGCCAGCAGTTTTGGGATTCAGACAGGGGTGGATACGCAGTATTTT. It encodes CASSFGIQTGVDTQYF.